This T cell receptor beta chain stems from a study of molecular identifiers for immune sequencing clone quantification (dated by TCRdb to 2016 to 2019). Looking at the study overall: For a replicate experiment, the RNA from either 20,000 or 100,000 naive CD8 T cells was divided into five aliquots, and four of those aliquots went on to sequencing. This methods study used CD8 T cells to benchmark TCR RNA copy counting and molecular-identifier clustering-based TCR repertoire sequencing (MIDCIRS).

This clonotype occurred a few times. It has no known antigen specificity. No quality values exist for individual bases; no much larger clone is one base distant. The library was built by means of PCR. Sequenced on a NextSeq 500. Preparation of bulk TCR libraries followed a previously described approach, with the TCR primers listed in Table S5. The Qiagen AllPrep DNA/RNA kit was used to purify total RNA. Before any analysis, reads coming from multiple sequencing runs of the same library were combined into one pool. Per the authors' processing: Only reads with exact TCR constant sequence were kept, trimmed to 150 nt, and grouped by their 12-nt molecular barcodes. Reads in each barcode group were sub-clustered using a 15% Levenshtein threshold, and a quality-weighted consensus sequence was built for each RNA molecule. Non-functional sequences were filtered out, along with any lower-count sequence sitting one edit away from another sequence. Based on a fit of two negative binomial distributions, barcode sub-clusters having less than 20% of the maximum read count were discarded. Using fastp at Q25 and MiXCR, TCRdb reprocessed the public reads and kept productive beta chains. Every entry covers one CDR3 protein and lists the most common genes and DNA from its rows. The V and J calls reflect TCRdb's pipeline rather than the authors' work. Counted in this sample were about 100,000 distinct CDR3 sequences; 30% to 45% of them appeared once. The biggest ten clones account for around a tenth of the sample.

Libraries of naive CD8 T cells were built from anywhere between roughly 17,000 and 1,000,000 sorted cells, with 10%, 30% or 50% of the purified RNA used. Naive CD8 T cells were FACS-sorted as CD8+CD4-CCR7+CD45RA+ on a BD FACSAria II into RLT Plus buffer. Detection sensitivity was tested by spiking Jurkat RNA equal to some 10 TCR copies' worth into samples containing roughly 18,000-1,000,000 naive CD8 T cells. CD8 T cells were enriched with RosetteSep CD8+ T Cell Enrichment Cocktail and Ficoll-Paque, followed by ACK red cell lysis. Summary of the overall study and its limitations: Spiked-in Jurkat TCR RNA equivalent to a single cell was reported to be detectable even among approximately 1 million naive CD8 T cells. When barcode sub-clustering was not used, chimeric consensus sequences inflated TCR diversity, with chimeras reaching as high as 47%. Clones above 20 RNA copies held over 97% of molecules in CMV-specific effector cells but under 1% in naive cells. Modeling gave roughly 2.9 recovered TCR RNA copies per cell versus 7.5 to 10 by digital PCR, implying about 30% capture efficiency. Highly expanded clone sizes could be underestimated because identical TCR molecules may share a barcode. The naive libraries included spiked-in Jurkat TCR RNA (about nine copies' worth), and this RNA is not part of the donor repertoire.

The CDR3, cysteine through phenylalanine, is 15 amino acids long. Only CDR3 DNA is held: 45 bases, read in frame from base 1. V lost 1 base and J lost 4 bases; the stretch between them is 13 bases long. The germline V gene encodes CDR1 LNHNV and CDR2 YYDKDF (reference sequence). The rearranged segments are TRBV15 and TRBJ2-5; D gene: possibly TRBD1, on 6 matching bases. The sequence was obtained from a human donor in good health. Some libraries in this study had Jurkat cell RNA spiked in. The sequenced sample was naive CD8+ T cells from blood, with Jurkat cell RNA spiked in. In light of the paper, this sample's cell subset or site label describes: FACS-sorted CD8+CD4-CCR7+CD45RA+ naive T cells. The DNA sequence follows: TGTGCCACCAGCAGAGTAGGGGGAGTAGGAGAGACCCAGTACTTC. The translation is CATSRVGGVGETQYF.